The present entry profiles one T cell receptor beta chain with its context. The antigen is not known. The ends lost 2 bases at V and 4 bases at J; junction bases unmatched: 7. This CDR3 spans 14 amino acids. CDR1 DFQATT and CDR2 SNEGSKA come from the germline V gene (reference sequence). Amplification yielded TCR beta CDR3 regions, with RNA transcripts as the source. First-round RT-PCR of the TCR CDR3 relied on the HTBI primer set. TCRdb independently ran MiXCR on the multiplex PCR reads; one entry per CDR3 protein. This table holds under 130,000 distinct CDR3 sequences, 45% to 50% found once. Stable hyperthyroidism: no ophthalmopathy progression over 18 months of follow-up. Diagnoses were established using clinical symptoms, serum thyroxine and TRAb, thyroid ultrasound and orbital computed tomography. The sample comes from a study of T cells in Graves' hyperthyroidism and ophthalmopathy. Overall study results and limits: The model predicted ophthalmopathy a median around six months before onset. Blood also contained most expanded thyroid clonotypes above 0.001.

The sequencing input was blood. The V gene is TRBV20-1, the J gene TRBJ1-2; 7 bases map to TRBD1. The TCR was taken from a man between 40 and 49 years old with Graves' hyperthyroidism. CDR3 in DNA: TGCAGTGCTAGACGTTTCGGGACAGCCTATGGCTACACCTTC. Its protein is CSARRFGTAYGYTF.